One sample yielded the 32 T cell receptor beta chains listed below, sequenced in a study of T-cell memory formation after mild COVID-19 (dated by TCRdb to 2020 to 2023). The library was prepared using 5' RACE. Sequenced on an Illumina NovaSeq 6000. TCRdb reprocessing: public reads trimmed at Q25 with fastp, clones called with MiXCR, in-frame beta chains kept. Merged by CDR3 protein, the rows form single entries marked with the most common genes and DNA. Present in this sample are approximately 480,000 distinct CDR3 sequences, 18% of which were seen just once. About 12% of the sample goes to the ten largest clones. The sequencing sample was made of PBMCs or a T cell subset sorted from them (not recorded which). The receptor set was obtained from an adult woman who had mild COVID-19 (a few samples of this study predate the infection). The sample titles of this study are shuffled in the database, so cell type and time point are left out; the donor was told from shared clones.

This clonotype has ten or more counts. V is TRBV5-1 and J is TRBJ2-7; D is unresolved. The CDR3 covers 13 residues. Germline V gene sequence: CDR1 SGHRS, CDR2 YFSETQ. V lost 5 bases and J lost 3, with 12 bases in between. CDR3 sequence: CASRSTSFYEQYF. CDR3 coding DNA: TGCGCCAGCAGATCGACTTCCTTCTACGAGCAGTACTTC. Based on the CDR3 plus reference TRBV5-1 and TRBJ2-7, the full variable domain is KAGVTQTPRYLIKTRGQQVTLSCSPISGHRSVSWYQQTPGQGLQFLFEYFSETQRNKGNFPGRFSGRQFSNSRSEMNVSTLELGDSALYLCASRSTSFYEQYFGPGTRLTVT.

This clonotype has only a few counts. This chain connects TRBV7-2 to TRBJ2-5; TRBD2 is a possible D gene (5 bases). Germline CDR1 reads SGHTA; CDR2 reads FQGNSA. This CDR3 is built from 13 residues. The ends were cut back, 0 bases at V and 7 bases at J, with 9 bases in the middle. The CDR3 coding sequence is TGTGCCAGCAGCTTAGCGGGAGCAGGGACCCAGTACTTC. Protein product: CASSLAGAGTQYF.

The rearrangement joins TRBV12-3 or TRBV12-4 to TRBJ1-3; TRBD1 is a possible D gene (5 bases). Trimming removed 6 bases from V and 3 bases from J, with 15 bases in between. The CDR3 loop spans 15 amino acids. CDR3 in DNA: TGTGCCAGCAGAGTTAGGGGCGCGGTTGGAAACACCATATATTTT. Protein: CASRVRGAVGNTIYF.

The chain's CDR3 is CASSRSETQYF. The CDR3 nucleotides are TGTGCCAGCAGTCGGTCAGAGACCCAGTACTTC. V and J are TRBV6-6 and TRBJ2-5; D gene uncertain. The CDR3 totals 11 residues. V was trimmed by 5 bases and J by 4 bases, leaving 5 bases between them. Germline CDR1 and CDR2: MNHNY and SVGAGI (reference sequence).

This clonotype showed up just a few times. The chain combines TRBV2 with TRBJ2-3; D gene ambiguous. Deletions cut 6 bases from V and 6 bases from J, with 10 bases between. Germline V lookup: CDR1 SNHLY, CDR2 FYNNEI. The CDR3 has 12 residues. CDR3 bases: TGTGCCAGCAGACCGGTCGGGGATACGCAGTATTTT. Translating it yields CASRPVGDTQYF.

This clonotype was observed a few times. The gene calls are TRBV7-2 and TRBJ1-2, with 9 bases lining up with TRBD1. V gave up 5 bases and J gave up 4 bases; unmatched junction bases: 5. Germline lookup yields CDR1 SGHTA and CDR2 FQGNSA. The CDR3 covers 14 residues. For the CDR3, the DNA is TGTGCCAGCAGCCTTCGACAGGGGGGCTATGGCTACACCTTC. Amino acids: CASSLRQGGYGYTF.

This clonotype has only a few counts. The chain couples TRBV2 to TRBJ2-7, with a tentative D call TRBD2 (7 bases). V gave up 6 bases and J gave up 2 bases, with 8 bases separating them. The CDR3 consists of 12 residues. The germline V gene encodes CDR1 SNHLY and CDR2 FYNNEI. Written as DNA, the CDR3 is TGTGCCAGCAGGGGGGGGCCCTACGAGCAGTACTTC. Amino acid sequence: CASRGGPYEQYF.

The chain joins TRBV29-1 to TRBJ1-1, with 7 bases fitting TRBD1. Trimming took 6 bases from V and 0 from J; bases not matched to a gene: 7. This CDR3 region has 14 residues. Germline values: CDR1 SQVTM, CDR2 ANQGSEA. The DNA of the CDR3 is TGCAGCGTGATACCGGGACAGTTGAACACTGAAGCTTTCTTT. Translated, it gives CSVIPGQLNTEAFF.

This clonotype was picked up a small number of times. This chain uses TRBV28 with TRBJ2-4; weak D call: TRBD2 (5 bases). With 7 bases removed from V and 1 base from J, the gap between germline ends came to 8 bases. CDR3 length equals 13 residues. From germline, CDR1 is MDHEN and CDR2 SYDVKM. The CDR3 protein is CASNPGAKNIQYF. CDR3 nucleotide sequence: TGTGCCAGCAACCCGGGGGCCAAAAACATTCAGTACTTC. Together with reference TRBV28 and TRBJ2-4, the CDR3 gives the full variable domain: DVKVTQSSRYLVKRTGEKVFLECVQDMDHENMFWYRQDPGLGLRLIYFSYDVKMKEKGDIPEGYSVSREKKERFSLILESASTNQTSMYLCASNPGAKNIQYFGAGTRLSVL.

In this sample, this clonotype turned up many times. The rearrangement links TRBV5-1 to TRBJ2-2; 9 bases map to TRBD2. The CDR3 sequence is 18 residues long. With 4 bases clipped from V and 2 bases from J, the junction kept 12 bases outside the gene matches. Germline V CDR1 and CDR2: SGHRS, YFSETQ. The CDR3 nucleotides are TGCGCCAGCAGCCCTCGAGGAGTAGCGGGGGCAAACACCGGGGAGCTGTTTTTT. This gives the protein CASSPRGVAGANTGELFF.

Worth noting for this clonotype: Germline and junction disagree at one end, which may indicate a read error. V usage is TRBV7-7 and J usage is TRBJ2-5, with 8 bases that match TRBD2. Germline CDR1 is SSHAT and CDR2 is FNYEAQ (reference sequence). The CDR3 loop spans 16 amino acids. As DNA, the CDR3 is TGTGCTAGCAGCTTAGACAGCGGGAGAGGGCAAGAGACCCAGTACTTC. Encoded protein: CASSLDSGRGQETQYF.

Written as DNA, the CDR3 is TGTGCCAGCAGTTTAGCGCAGATGCAGCTAACCTCTAACTATGGCTACACCTTC. Encoded protein: CASSLAQMQLTSNYGYTF. The V and J genes are TRBV12-3 or TRBV12-4 and TRBJ1-2; D not resolved. Between the trimmed V and J ends, which lost 0 bases and 0 bases, there was a span of 17 bases. The length of the CDR3 is 18 residues.

V usage is TRBV7-2 and J usage is TRBJ2-5; possibly TRBD2 for D (7 bases). The V and J ends lost 2 bases and 9 bases respectively, with 16 bases between them. The CDR3 spans 14 residues. Germline lookup yields CDR1 SGHTA and CDR2 FQGNSA. CDR3 bases: TGTGCCAGCAGCTTAAAAGGGAGGGGGACTGCCCAGTACTTC. Translated: CASSLKGRGTAQYF.

The chain couples TRBV24-1 to TRBJ1-2; no clear D. CDR1 is KGHDR, CDR2 SFDVKD, per germline. The V and J ends lost 3 bases and 10 bases respectively, with 14 bases between them. The CDR3 is 13 amino acids. The CDR3 reads CATSDAPGAIYTF. As DNA, the CDR3 is TGTGCCACCAGTGATGCGCCGGGAGCCATCTACACCTTC.

The chain links TRBV19 to TRBJ2-1, with D perhaps TRBD1 or TRBD2 (5 bases each). The CDR3 has 16 amino acids. Germline CDR1 and CDR2: LNHDA and SQIVND (reference sequence). V lost 1 base to trimming and J lost 0 bases, with 10 bases between them. The CDR3 sequence: CASSIVGRSSYNEQFF. The CDR3 DNA follows: TGTGCCAGTAGTATAGTGGGACGTAGCTCCTACAATGAGCAGTTCTTC.

The V call is TRBV7-3, the J call TRBJ1-2; D is uncertain. V was clipped by 0 bases and J by 3 bases, with 8 bases between them. Per the germline V gene, CDR1 is SGHTA and CDR2 is FQGTGA. The CDR3 is 14 residues long. DNA for the CDR3: TGTGCCAGCAGCTTAACGCACGGGGACTATGGCTACACCTTC. Its protein product is CASSLTHGDYGYTF.

The chain uses TRBV7-6 and TRBJ2-3, with 10 bases fitting TRBD1. The CDR3 has 17 residues. The ends lost 3 bases at V and 3 bases at J; junction bases unmatched: 9. CDR1 is SGHVS, CDR2 FNYEAQ, per germline. CDR3 in amino acids: CASSLGQGTWRTDTQYF. The CDR3 DNA sequence: TGTGCCAGCAGCTTGGGACAGGGGACTTGGAGAACAGATACGCAGTATTTT.

This clonotype was observed a handful of times. The chain has TRBV29-1 and TRBJ2-7, with 7 bases lining up with TRBD2. This CDR3 has 12 amino acids. Trimming took 6 bases from V and 5 from J; bases not matched to a gene: 7. CDR1 and CDR2 from the germline V gene are SQVTM and ANQGSEA. CDR3 sequence: CSVIAAGHEQYF. The CDR3 DNA is TGCAGCGTCATCGCAGCGGGGCACGAGCAGTACTTC.

This clonotype was counted a few times. The chain links TRBV12-3 or TRBV12-4 to TRBJ2-1; no definite D call. The length of the CDR3 is 11 residues. The CDR3 nucleotides read TGTGCGGTGGGCTCCTACAATGAGCAGTTCTTC. Its protein is CAVGSYNEQFF.

The CDR3 region is CASMKDRGSSYEQYF. The CDR3 DNA reads as TGCGCCAGCATGAAGGACAGGGGGAGCTCCTACGAGCAGTACTTC. The rearrangement links TRBV5-1 to TRBJ2-7; TRBD1 matches 10 bases. V was pared by 6 bases and J by 0 bases, with 6 bases of the junction left unmatched. This CDR3 contains 15 residues. CDR1 is SGHRS, CDR2 YFSETQ, per germline.

There are a few counts of this clonotype. The V and J genes are TRBV5-1 and TRBJ2-1, with 9 nucleotides matching TRBD1. V was clipped by 2 bases and J by 7 bases; unmatched bases: 10. This CDR3 has 16 residues. Germline CDR1 SGHRS, CDR2 YFSETQ. The CDR3 region has the DNA TGCGCCAGCAGCTTCACGACCGGGACAGGGTGGAATGAGCAGTTCTTC. Translation: CASSFTTGTGWNEQFF. The full variable domain, its missing parts supplied by reference TRBV5-1 and TRBJ2-1, is KAGVTQTPRYLIKTRGQQVTLSCSPISGHRSVSWYQQTPGQGLQFLFEYFSETQRNKGNFPGRFSGRQFSNSRSEMNVSTLELGDSALYLCASSFTTGTGWNEQFFGPGTRLTVL.

This clonotype has only a few counts. The chain couples TRBV6-5 to TRBJ1-2; D remains ambiguous. Deletions cut 6 bases from V and 3 bases from J, with 11 bases between. This CDR3 has 13 amino acids. Germline assignment: CDR1 MNHEY and CDR2 SVGAGI. The CDR3 DNA reads as TGTGCCAGCAGGTCTCAGCCTTACTATGGCTACACCTTC. Translation: CASRSQPYYGYTF.

This chain uses TRBV5-1 with TRBJ2-5; 11 bases map to TRBD2. Trimming cost V 4 bases and J 9 bases; bases outside gene matches: 11. The CDR3 extends over 15 amino acids. Germline CDR1 reads SGHRS; CDR2 reads YFSETQ. CDR3 sequence: CASSVTSGAGGAQYF. The CDR3 nucleotides read TGCGCCAGCAGCGTGACTAGCGGGGCCGGGGGGGCCCAGTACTTC.

The rearrangement joins TRBV12-3 or TRBV12-4 to TRBJ2-1; D perhaps matches TRBD1 (6 bases). V was clipped by 9 bases and J by 4 bases, with 19 bases between them. The length of the CDR3 is 15 residues. CDR3 region: CASVVGASVYNEQFF. CDR3 in DNA: TGTGCCAGTGTAGTGGGGGCTTCGGTTTACAATGAGCAGTTCTTC.

The chain joins TRBV5-1 to TRBJ2-7, with a weak D call TRBD2 (6 bases). V was shortened by 0 bases and J by 5 bases, with 9 bases between the two germline ends. The CDR3 extends over 13 amino acids. The germline CDR1 and CDR2 sequences are SGHRS and YFSETQ. Here the CDR3 DNA reads TGCGCCAGCAGCTTGGTTGGAGGGGACGAGCAGTACTTC. Protein sequence: CASSLVGGDEQYF.

The chain uses TRBV7-9 and TRBJ1-6, with D possibly being TRBD1 (5 bases). V lost 5 bases and J lost 11, with 13 bases in between. There are 13 residues in the CDR3. Germline V gives CDR1 SEHNR, CDR2 FQNEAQ (reference sequence). In DNA, the CDR3 is TGTGCCAGCAGCGCCCGGGACTCAACACCCCTCCACTTT. Translating gives CASSARDSTPLHF.

The chain couples TRBV7-7 to TRBJ2-2; 8 nucleotides align to TRBD1. J lost 7 bases, V lost 4 bases, and 8 bases had no gene match. The CDR3 runs to 15 residues. Germline V CDR1 and CDR2: SSHAT, FNYEAQ (reference sequence). CDR3 protein: CASSSSTGVIGELFF. In DNA, the CDR3 is TGTGCCAGCAGCTCATCGACAGGGGTAATCGGGGAGCTGTTTTTT.

This clonotype has just a few counts. The chain uses TRBV27 and TRBJ2-7; tentatively, D is TRBD1 (6 bases). V was cut by 5 bases and J by 4 bases, with 18 bases left in between. The germline V gene encodes CDR1 MNHEY and CDR2 SMNVEV (reference sequence). The CDR3 loop spans 15 amino acids. The CDR3 loop reads CASSASGTRSYEQYF. CDR3 bases: TGTGCCAGCAGTGCCTCCGGGACAAGGTCTTACGAGCAGTACTTC.

This chain links TRBV30 with TRBJ2-5; 7 bases match TRBD2. Losses at the gene ends were 2 bases for V and 2 bases for J; bases not matched to a gene: 2. The CDR3 is made up of 13 amino acids. Per germline, CDR1 GTSNPN and CDR2 SVGIG (reference sequence). CDR3 nucleotides: TGTGCCTGGAGTTTGGGGGGGCAAGAGACCCAGTACTTC. This encodes CAWSLGGQETQYF.

The CDR3 DNA sequence: TGCAGCGTTGAAGTAGGGCGGGGGGAACCTTATGAGCAGTACTTC. This encodes CSVEVGRGEPYEQYF. The chain combines TRBV29-1 with TRBJ2-7; 8 positions agree with TRBD2. V shed 1 base and J 7 bases; nucleotides not matched to a gene: 12. The CDR3 has 15 amino acids. Germline V CDR1 and CDR2: SQVTM, ANQGSEA.

The rearrangement links TRBV27 to TRBJ2-1; TRBD1 agrees at 9 bases. Germline V gene lookup returns CDR1 MNHEY and CDR2 SMNVEV (reference sequence). The CDR3 is made up of 15 amino acids. V shed 6 bases, J shed 3 bases, and the junction held 6 bases outside the gene matches. Written as DNA, the CDR3 is TGTGCCAGCAGGCCGGGACAGGGCGGCTACAATGAGCAGTTCTTC. As protein: CASRPGQGGYNEQFF.

The chain joins TRBV6-6 to TRBJ1-2; no clear D gene. The germline V gene encodes CDR1 MNHNY and CDR2 SVGAGI (reference sequence). The CDR3 extends over 14 amino acids. The V end lost 1 base, the J end lost 4 bases, and 10 bases lay between the germline ends. CDR3 residues: CASSYLPIVYGYTF. Written as DNA, the CDR3 is TGTGCCAGCAGTTACTTACCCATCGTCTATGGCTACACCTTC.